This TCR beta chain was sequenced during a study of blood T cell repertoires in COVID-19. CDR1 is SGHNT, CDR2 YYREEE, per germline (reference sequence). J gave up 4 bases and V 0 bases, and 3 bases lay outside the gene matches. The CDR3 is made up of 15 amino acids. TCRdb's table, derived via immunoSEQ multiplex PCR, lists solely in-frame clones and lacks some. The table shows fewer than 150,000 clones, with around 83% occurring only once. The origin of this receptor is a woman of 80 years or more with acute or convalescent COVID-19. The chain uses TRBV5-4 and TRBJ2-3; 9 bases map to TRBD2. Sequencing used peripheral blood. CDR3 sequence: CASSLASGASDTQYF. CDR3 DNA sequence: TGTGCCAGCAGCTTGGCTAGCGGGGCCTCAGATACGCAGTATTTT. Looking up the rest from reference TRBV5-4 and TRBJ2-3 gives the full variable domain: ETGVTQSPTHLIKTRGQQVTLRCSSQSGHNTVSWYQQALGQGPQFIFQYYREEENGRGNFPPRFSGLQFPNYSSELNVNALELDDSALYLCASSLASGASDTQYFGPGTRLTVL.